The 7 T cell receptor beta chains presented below share a single source sample, sequenced in a study of graft-versus-host responses after intestinal transplantation. Some clones are missing from TCRdb's copy, which holds only in-frame ones; the method was immunoSEQ multiplex PCR. The sample records 80,000 to 95,000 clones, 85% to 95% being singletons. The antigens these receptors bind are not known. The sample in question was unstimulated CD8+ T cells sorted from spleen or lymph node cells, obtained before intestinal transplant. The receptors derive from a human donor who received an intestinal transplant.

The V call is TRBV29-1, the J call TRBJ2-1, with 7 bases that match TRBD2. Germline CDR1 is SQVTM and CDR2 is ANQGSEA. CDR3 size: 13 residues. The ends lost 7 bases at V and 8 bases at J; junction bases unmatched: 11. This CDR3 is CSAWGGGWDEQFF. DNA of the CDR3: TGCAGCGCCTGGGGCGGGGGTTGGGATGAGCAGTTCTTC.

As to this clone: The junction and the germline gene differ at one end; a read error may be behind it. This chain connects TRBV7-8 to TRBJ2-7, with a tentative D call TRBD1 (6 bases). Germline V gene data show CDR1 as SGHVS and CDR2 as FQNEAQ. This CDR3 has 18 amino acids. The CDR3 nucleotides are TGTACCAGCAGCCACTATAATCCCGGGACACCTTTCTCCTACGAGCAGTACTTC. This translates into CTSSHYNPGTPFSYEQYF.

The chain uses TRBV27 and TRBJ1-2, with D possibly TRBD1 on 6 matching bases. The CDR3 contains 14 residues. CDR1 MNHEY and CDR2 SMNVEV come from the germline V gene (reference sequence). V lost 5 bases to trimming and J lost 2 bases, with 12 bases between them. The CDR3 sequence is CASSQQGSNYGYTF. The CDR3, as DNA: TGTGCCAGCAGTCAACAGGGATCCAACTATGGCTACACCTTC.

The CDR3 is CSVPGVGYYGYTF. The CDR3 DNA is TGCAGCGTCCCAGGGGTAGGGTATTATGGCTACACCTTC. The rearrangement links TRBV29-1 to TRBJ1-2; maybe TRBD1 (6 bases). Germline CDR1 is SQVTM and CDR2 is ANQGSEA. Trimming pared 6 bases from V and 5 bases from J, leaving 16 bases between. The CDR3 length is 13 residues.

The rearrangement joins TRBV7-2 to TRBJ2-1; no reliable D call. The CDR3 runs 12 residues. Germline V gene sequence: CDR1 SGHTA, CDR2 FQGNSA. V lost 2 bases and J 6 bases, leaving 5 bases between the germline ends. Here the CDR3 reads CASSLPGNEQFF. The CDR3 region has the DNA TGTGCCAGCAGCTTACCAGGCAATGAGCAGTTCTTC. Supplemented by reference TRBV7-2 and TRBJ2-1, the full variable domain reads GAGVSQSPSNKVTEKGKDVELRCDPISGHTALYWYRQSLGQGLEFLIYFQGNSAPDKSGLPSDRFSAERTGGSVSTLTIQRTQQEDSAVYLCASSLPGNEQFFGPGTRLTVL.

The V gene is TRBV5-6, the J gene TRBJ2-1, with TRBD1 matching over 9 bases. The CDR3 totals 16 residues. Germline V CDR1 and CDR2: SGHDT, YYEEEE. Unmatched junction bases numbered 8, after V lost 4 bases and J lost 3 bases. In DNA form, the CDR3 reads TGTGCCAGCAGCGTTTCCGGGACAGGGAACTACAATGAGCAGTTCTTC. Residues: CASSVSGTGNYNEQFF.

The chain joins TRBV2 to TRBJ2-1; possible D gene TRBD2, 5 bases. The CDR3 extends over 14 amino acids. Germline values: CDR1 SNHLY, CDR2 FYNNEI. Deletions cut 6 bases from V and 8 bases from J, with 17 bases between. DNA of the CDR3: TGTGCCAGCAGGGTGGACTTGGGTAGGGATGAGCAGTTCTTC. Encoded protein: CASRVDLGRDEQFF.